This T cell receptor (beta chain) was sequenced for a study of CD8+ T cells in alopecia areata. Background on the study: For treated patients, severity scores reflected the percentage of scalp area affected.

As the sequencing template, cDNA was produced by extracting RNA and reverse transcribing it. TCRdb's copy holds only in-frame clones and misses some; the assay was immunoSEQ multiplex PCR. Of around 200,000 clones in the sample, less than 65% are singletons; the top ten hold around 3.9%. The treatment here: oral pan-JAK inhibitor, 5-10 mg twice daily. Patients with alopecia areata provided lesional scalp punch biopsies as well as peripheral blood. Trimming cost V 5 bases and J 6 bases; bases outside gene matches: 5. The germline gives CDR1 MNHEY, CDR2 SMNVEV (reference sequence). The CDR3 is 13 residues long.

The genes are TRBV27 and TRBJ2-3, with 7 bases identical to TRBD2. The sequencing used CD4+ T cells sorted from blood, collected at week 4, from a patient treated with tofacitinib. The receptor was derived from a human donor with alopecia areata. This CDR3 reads CASSLRLADTQYF. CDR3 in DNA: TGTGCCAGCAGTCTCCGACTAGCCGATACGCAGTATTTT.